This TCR beta chain originates from a study of T cells in localized non-small cell lung cancer. Germline V gene sequence: CDR1 KGHSH, CDR2 LQKENI. This CDR3 comprises 17 residues. V lost 3 bases to trimming and J lost 2 bases; unmatched junction nucleotides: 8. Adjacent lung samples, free of atypia, were obtained at least 2 cm from the tumor margin. Assay used: immunoSEQ multiplex PCR; TCRdb lists only in-frame clones, some missing. Of approximately 2,500 clones in the sample, around 20% were seen once. This sequence originates from a woman between 35 and 75 years old with stage I lung adenocarcinoma. J is TRBJ2-2 and V is TRBV18; TRBD1 agrees at 8 bases. This sample comprised normal lung tissue next to the tumor, obtained before any cancer treatment. DNA for the CDR3: TGTGCCAGCTCACCCTTTCCGGGACAGGTTAACACCGGGGAGCTGTTTTTT. This encodes CASSPFPGQVNTGELFF.